This T cell receptor beta chain was sequenced for a study of blood T cell repertoires in COVID-19. Study-wide background: Researchers got acute and convalescent COVID-19 samples from the United States, Italy and Spain. T cells, B-cell-depleted T cells, or PBMCs supplied cDNA or gDNA.

The germline gives CDR1 MNHEY, CDR2 SMNVEV (reference sequence). The CDR3 has 15 residues. The J segment lost 9 bases and the V segment lost 4 bases, leaving 14 bases of the junction unmatched. Only in-frame clones appear in the TCRdb table, and some are missing; sequencing was by immunoSEQ multiplex PCR. Among approximately 220,000 clones listed, 80% to 85% were seen once. Sequenced input: peripheral blood. The chain couples TRBV27 to TRBJ1-2; TRBD1 aligns across 7 bases. The origin of this receptor is a woman aged 60-75 years who had recovered from COVID-19. The CDR3 DNA is TGTGCCAGCAGTTCTATCCGGACAGGTCGTGGGAGCTACACCTTC. Translated, it gives CASSSIRTGRGSYTF.